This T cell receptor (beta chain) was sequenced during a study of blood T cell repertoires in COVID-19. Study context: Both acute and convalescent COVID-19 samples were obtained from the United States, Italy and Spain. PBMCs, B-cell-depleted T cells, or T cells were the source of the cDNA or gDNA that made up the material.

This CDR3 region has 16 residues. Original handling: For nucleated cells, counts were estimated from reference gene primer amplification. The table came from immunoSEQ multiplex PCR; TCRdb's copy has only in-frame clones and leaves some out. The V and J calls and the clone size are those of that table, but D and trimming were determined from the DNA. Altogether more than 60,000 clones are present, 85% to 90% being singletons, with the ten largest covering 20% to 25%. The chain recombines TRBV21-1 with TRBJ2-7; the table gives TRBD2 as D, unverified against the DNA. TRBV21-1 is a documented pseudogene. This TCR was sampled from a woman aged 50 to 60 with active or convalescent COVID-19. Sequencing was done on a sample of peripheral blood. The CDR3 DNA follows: TGTGCCAGCAGCAAAGGGGCTAGCGGGCCTTCCTACGAGCAGTACTTC. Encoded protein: CASSKGASGPSYEQYF.